These 5 T cell receptor beta chains were sequenced from one sample in a study of cytomegalovirus exposure and HLA in healthy donors. In the PCR, 60 Vbeta and 13 Jbeta primers were used. Generated by immunoSEQ multiplex PCR, the TCRdb table keeps only in-frame clones and is missing some. The table for this sample gives about 200,000 clones. Sequencing input: PBMCs. The receptors originated from a man aged 30-40 years in good health and CMV-seronegative.

This chain links TRBV30 with TRBJ2-2; 14 bases fit TRBD2. Trimming took 2 bases from V and 5 from J; bases not matched to a gene: 4. Germline lookup yields CDR1 GTSNPN and CDR2 SVGIG (reference sequence). The CDR3 totals 16 residues. The CDR3 DNA reads TGTGCCTGGAGTCGGACTAGCGGGGGGATTACCGGGGAGCTGTTTTTT. This codes for CAWSRTSGGITGELFF.

This chain uses TRBV18 with TRBJ1-3; 10 nucleotides agree with TRBD1. The CDR3 consists of 10 residues. CDR1 and CDR2 (germline): KGHSH, LQKENI. Unmatched junction bases numbered 4, after V lost 8 bases and J lost 15 bases. CDR3 coding DNA: TGTGCCAGCCGGGGACAGGGGACATATTTT. Protein product: CASRGQGTYF.

The chain carries TRBV18 and TRBJ1-1; tentatively, D is TRBD1 (6 bases). The CDR3 loop spans 16 amino acids. Trimming shortened V by 3 bases and J by 4 bases, and 18 bases separated the two germline ends. Germline V gene data show CDR1 as KGHSH and CDR2 as LQKENI. CDR3 DNA: TGTGCCAGCTCACCGGGTAGGGGGTCGATCGGCACTGAAGCTTTCTTT. Residues: CASSPGRGSIGTEAFF.

This chain connects TRBV4-1 to TRBJ1-1; a possible D gene is TRBD1 (6 bases). The CDR3 is 18 amino acids. Germline CDR1 MGHRA, CDR2 YSYEKL. Trimming took 0 bases from V and 4 from J, leaving 21 bases between them. The CDR3 bases are TGCGCCAGCAGCCAAGACCCAGGGGCCTTCTCTGGAAGCACTGAAGCTTTCTTT. Its translation is CASSQDPGAFSGSTEAFF.

V and J are TRBV4-2 and TRBJ2-1, with 9 nucleotides matching TRBD2. Losses at the gene ends were 0 bases for V and 8 bases for J; bases not matched to a gene: 11. The germline V gene has CDR1 LGHNA and CDR2 YNFKEQ. The CDR3 is made up of 17 amino acids. CDR3 in DNA: TGTGCCAGCAGCCAAGAAAGGTTGGCGGGAGGGGTCGATGAGCAGTTCTTC. The encoded protein is CASSQERLAGGVDEQFF.